Listed below are T cell receptor beta chains from one sample, sequenced in a study of blood T cell repertoires in COVID-19. Libraries were prepared by immunoSEQ multiplex PCR; TCRdb keeps only in-frame clonotypes and omits some of them. This repertoire shows 300,000 to 400,000 clones, 75% to 90% found once; its top ten account for around 7.5%. Material: peripheral blood. The receptors were gathered from a woman aged 55-70 years with COVID-19, enrolled during active disease. The CDR3 runs from the conserved cysteine through the conserved F or W. Fields, in order: V gene, D gene, J gene, clone size, CDR3 DNA, CDR3 protein. A D gene is named only where the DNA matches it firmly. Clone size is stated in some rows and not others, as once, few, many or a class when expanded.

TRBV6-5	TRBD1	TRBJ2-1	NA	TGTGCCAGCAGTAGGGACAGGGGGTACAATGAGCAGTTCTTC	CASSRDRGYNEQFF
TRBV6-6	NA	TRBJ1-5	NA	TGTGCCAGCAGTTACACAATCCTCCAGCCCCAGCATTTT	CASSYTILQPQHF
TRBV3-1/TRBV3-2	TRBD1	TRBJ2-7	NA	TGTGCCAGCAGCTGGGTCCAGGGACAGGGCTCCTACGAGCAGTACTTC	CASSWVQGQGSYEQYF
TRBV7-3	TRBD1	TRBJ2-1	NA	TGTGCCAGCAGCCCAACAGGGGGGACCTACAATGAGCAGTTCTTC	CASSPTGGTYNEQFF
TRBV7-7	TRBD2	TRBJ2-5	NA	TGTGCCAGCAGCTCCGGGAGGGGTGAGACCCAGTACTTC	CASSSGRGETQYF
TRBV11-2	NA	TRBJ1-1	NA	TGTGCCAGCAGCCAACCAGTCCAGGGTCTGAACACTGAAGCTTTCTTT	CASSQPVQGLNTEAFF
TRBV4-3	NA	TRBJ1-1	once	TGCGCCAGCAGCCAAGATCGAATAGGGGAGGACACTGAAGCTTTCTTT	CASSQDRIGEDTEAFF
TRBV19	TRBD1	TRBJ2-7	NA	TGTGCCAGTAGTATTACAACAGGGGCCTACGAGCAGTACTTC	CASSITTGAYEQYF
TRBV7-9	NA	TRBJ2-7	NA	TGTGCCAGCAGCTTAGATCCGGTGTACGAGCAGTACTTC	CASSLDPVYEQYF
TRBV7-9	NA	TRBJ1-2	NA	TGTGCCAGCAGCTTAGGGACATCCTACTATGGCTACACCTTC	CASSLGTSYYGYTF
TRBV7-3	TRBD2	TRBJ2-7	NA	TGTGCCAGCAGCCGAAGGGAGGGGCGGAACGAGCAGTACTTC	CASSRREGRNEQYF
TRBV27	NA	TRBJ2-6	NA	TGTGCCAGCAGTTTTTTCTCCGGGGCCAACGTCCTGACTTTC	CASSFFSGANVLTF
TRBV9	TRBD1	TRBJ2-1	NA	TGTGCCAGCAGCGTAGATGGGACAGGGTTCTACAATGAGCAGTTCTTC	CASSVDGTGFYNEQFF
TRBV18	NA	TRBJ1-1	NA	TGTGCCAGCTCTTTGACAGCGAACACTGAAGCTTTCTTT	CASSLTANTEAFF
TRBV29-1	TRBD1	TRBJ1-2	NA	TGCAGCGTTCTGAAGGGGGGGACAGGGATTGGTTATGGCTACACCTTC	CSVLKGGTGIGYGYTF
TRBV2	NA	TRBJ1-1	NA	TGTGCCAGCAGTGAACAGGGTTTCGCTGAAGCTTTCTTT	CASSEQGFAEAFF
TRBV5-4	NA	TRBJ1-4	NA	TGTGCCAGCAGCTTGGGTTACGGGGGGGCATCAACTAATGAAAAACTGTTTTTT	CASSLGYGGASTNEKLFF
TRBV12-3/TRBV12-4	NA	TRBJ2-3	NA	TGTGCCAGTAGGGGGATTAGCACAGATACGCAGTATTTT	CASRGISTDTQYF
TRBV12-3/TRBV12-4	NA	TRBJ1-2	once	TGTGCCAGCAGTTCGAACAGGGATGGCTACACCTTC	CASSSNRDGYTF
TRBV7-9	TRBD1	TRBJ2-7	NA	TGTGCCAGCAGCTCCGGGACAGCCTCCTACGAGCAGTACTTC	CASSSGTASYEQYF
TRBV3-1/TRBV3-2	TRBD2	TRBJ2-5	NA	TGTGCCAGCAGCCAAGCGGGACTAGCCCAAGAGACCCAGTACTTC	CASSQAGLAQETQYF
TRBV3-1/TRBV3-2	NA	TRBJ2-1	few	TGTGCCAGCAGCCAAGGAGCGCCAACGGTTAATGAGCAGTTCTTC	CASSQGAPTVNEQFF
TRBV20-1	TRBD1	TRBJ1-2	NA	TGCGGAGGACAGGGGAACGGCTACACCTTC	CGGQGNGYTF
TRBV6-5	NA	TRBJ2-7	NA	TGTGCCAGCAGTTATTATCTCAGGCAGGACGAGCAGTACTTC	CASSYYLRQDEQYF
TRBV7-2	TRBD2	TRBJ2-1	NA	TGTGCCAGCAGCTTATGGCGGGGGGGCTCCTACAATGAGCAGTTCTTC	CASSLWRGGSYNEQFF
TRBV5-8	NA	TRBJ1-3	NA	TGTGCCAGCAGCCATTTGACAGGATCTGGAAACACCATATATTTT	CASSHLTGSGNTIYF
TRBV19	TRBD2	TRBJ2-5	few	TGTGCCAGTAGTGCCTTTGGGAGGGGAGAGACCCAGTACTTC	CASSAFGRGETQYF
TRBV30	NA	TRBJ2-5	NA	TGTGCCTGGAGTTCGACAGTCCAAGAGACCCAGTACTTC	CAWSSTVQETQYF
TRBV7-8	TRBD1	TRBJ2-7	NA	TGTGCCAGCAGCTTAGCGTATCAAGGCCGGACAGGGGCAGGGTCGTACTTC	CASSLAYQGRTGAGSYF
TRBV7-3	NA	TRBJ1-2	NA	TGTGCCAGCAGCTTAAGGGCAGGTGATGGCTACACCTTC	CASSLRAGDGYTF
TRBV30	TRBD1	TRBJ1-6	NA	TGTGCCTGGAGTGTAGACAGGGGATCCCATTCACCCCTCCACTTT	CAWSVDRGSHSPLHF
TRBV7-2	NA	TRBJ2-7	many	TGTGCCAGCAGCACAGCAAGGGGGTCCTACGAGCAGTACTTC	CASSTARGSYEQYF
TRBV6-5	NA	TRBJ2-1	NA	TGTGCCAGCAGTATAAATGAGCAGTTCTTC	CASSINEQFF
TRBV19	NA	TRBJ2-5	NA	TGTGCCAGTAGCCCGGGACTTTTCCAGTACTTC	CASSPGLFQYF
TRBV27	NA	TRBJ1-1	NA	TGTGCCAGCAGTAGGTCCGGAGGGGACACTGAAGCTTTCTTT	CASSRSGGDTEAFF
TRBV6-5	NA	TRBJ1-1	NA	TGTGCCAGCCGGTCCGGGATGAACACTGAAGCTTTCTTT	CASRSGMNTEAFF
TRBV2	NA	TRBJ2-3	NA	TGTGCCAGCAGCCCAGGTCTCACAGATACGCAGTATTTT	CASSPGLTDTQYF
TRBV19	NA	TRBJ1-1	NA	TGTGCCAGTAGACTCAACCGGGACACTGAAGCTTTCTTT	CASRLNRDTEAFF
TRBV5-1	NA	TRBJ1-2	NA	TGCGCCAGCAGCGCGGCAGGGGCTGGCTACACCTTC	CASSAAGAGYTF
TRBV9	TRBD2	TRBJ2-3	NA	TGTGCCAGCAGCGTGATCAGCGGGGGGGCCGGCACAGATACGCAGTATTTT	CASSVISGGAGTDTQYF
TRBV18	TRBD2	TRBJ2-4	NA	TGTGCCAGCTCACCGGGCGGGGGACGACACATTCAGTACTTC	CASSPGGGRHIQYF